Below, 14 T cell receptor beta chains from the same sample are listed, as sequenced in a study of blood T cell repertoires in COVID-19. Method: immunoSEQ multiplex PCR; TCRdb's copy keeps in-frame clones and lacks some. This sample carries 150,000 to 200,000 clones, about 82% of them seen once, and the ten largest clones take around 5.2%. The sample comprised peripheral blood. These receptor sequences come from a woman in her 30s with acute or convalescent COVID-19.

This sequence joins TRBV21-1 and TRBJ2-3; whether TRBD1, the table's D call, matches the DNA was not checked. TRBV21-1 is an annotated pseudogene. CDR3 length: 12 residues. The CDR3 reads CASKGTANTQYF. The CDR3 DNA follows: TGTGCCAGCAAAGGGACAGCGAATACGCAGTATTTT.

This clone was observed a few times. Distinct nucleotide sequences in the sample also encode this CDR3. The chain is built from TRBV4-2 and TRBJ1-1; weak D call: TRBD1 (5 bases). Trimming left V 1 base short and J 5 bases short, with 14 bases between. CDR1 is LGHNA, CDR2 YNFKEQ, per germline. The CDR3 extends over 15 amino acids. The CDR3 region has the DNA TGTGCCAGCAGCCAAGCCAGAACAGGAGGGACTGAAGCTTTCTTT. Translating it yields CASSQARTGGTEAFF.

The rearrangement uses TRBV2 and TRBJ2-6, with unresolved D. This CDR3 has 16 residues. From germline, CDR1 is SNHLY and CDR2 FYNNEI. Trimming took 1 base from V and 0 from J, leaving 7 bases between them. The CDR3, as DNA: TGTGCCAGCAGTGAAGGCCCACTCTCTGGGGCCAACGTCCTGACTTTC. Translating it yields CASSEGPLSGANVLTF.

The rearrangement uses TRBV21-1 and TRBJ2-7; TRBD1 reflects the table's D call only, with no check against the DNA. TRBV21-1 is a listed pseudogene. CDR3 length: 16 amino acids. The CDR3 DNA reads TGTGCCAGCAGCAAAATTATCCGACAGAACCCCTACGAGCAGTACTTC. Its translation: CASSKIIRQNPYEQYF.

V usage is TRBV6-5 and J usage is TRBJ2-7; 7 bases are shared with TRBD1. J was trimmed by 4 bases and V by 2 bases; bases with no gene match: 5. Germline V gives CDR1 MNHEY, CDR2 SVGAGI. This CDR3 region has 14 residues. Written as DNA, the CDR3 is TGTGCCAGCAGTTACGACAGGGTCCCATACGAGCAGTACTTC. Translating gives CASSYDRVPYEQYF.

The chain couples TRBV6-5 to TRBJ2-7; the D gene is possibly TRBD1 (6 bases). Trimming removed 6 bases at V and 1 base at J, with 10 bases between. CDR1 and CDR2 (germline): MNHEY, SVGAGI. The length of the CDR3 is 13 residues. This CDR3 is CASRTQGSYEQYF. CDR3 sequence (DNA): TGTGCCAGCAGAACGCAGGGGTCCTACGAGCAGTACTTC.

The chain links TRBV6-5 to TRBJ2-7, with 11 bases lining up with TRBD2. The germline V gene has CDR1 MNHEY and CDR2 SVGAGI. The CDR3 spans 14 residues. V shed 6 bases and J 4 bases; nucleotides not matched to a gene: 5. CDR3 in DNA: TGTGCCAGCAGCCGTAGCGGGAGGGAATACGAGCAGTACTTC. This gives the protein CASSRSGREYEQYF.

This sequence joins TRBV18 and TRBJ2-3; 8 bases line up with TRBD2. This CDR3 contains 16 residues. Germline CDR1 and CDR2: KGHSH and LQKENI. V dropped 0 bases and J dropped 6; count of bases not matched to a gene: 8. This CDR3 reads CASSPPLSGISDTQYF. CDR3 bases: TGTGCCAGCTCACCACCGCTTAGCGGGATTTCGGATACGCAGTATTTT.

The rearrangement joins TRBV28 to TRBJ1-1; 12 bases line up with TRBD1. The CDR3 covers 15 residues. CDR1 and CDR2 (germline): MDHEN, SYDVKM. V shed 6 bases, J shed 6 bases, and the junction held 8 bases outside the gene matches. For the CDR3, the DNA is TGTGCCAGCAGCCGAGGGACAGGGGGCAACTCTGAAGCTTTCTTT. Its protein is CASSRGTGGNSEAFF.

The genes are TRBV11-3 and TRBJ2-2, with 9 bases that match TRBD1. The CDR3 sequence is 14 residues long. The germline V gene has CDR1 SGHNT and CDR2 YENEEA. V trimming: 5 bases; J trimming: 7 bases; junction bases outside the gene matches: 5. This CDR3 is CASSRDRADGELFF. The CDR3 DNA sequence: TGTGCCAGCAGCCGGGACAGGGCAGACGGGGAGCTGTTTTTT.

J is TRBJ1-2 and V is TRBV5-8; D uncertain. In germline, CDR1 is SGHTS, CDR2 YDEGEE. The CDR3 sequence is 16 residues long. Trimming took off 2 bases at V and 1 base at J, with 15 bases between the two ends. The CDR3 here is CASSLRIGLSNYGYTF. CDR3 coding DNA: TGTGCCAGCAGCTTAAGGATCGGACTGAGTAACTATGGCTACACCTTC.

CDR3 in DNA: TGTGCCAGCAGCCAGGGGGACACTAACACCGGGGAGCTGTTTTTT. It is translated as CASSQGDTNTGELFF. The chain uses TRBV4-2 and TRBJ2-2; perhaps TRBD1 as D (6 bases). The CDR3 is 15 residues long. The ends were cut back, 3 bases at V and 2 bases at J, with 10 bases in the middle. Germline values: CDR1 LGHNA, CDR2 YNFKEQ.

In this sample, this clone turned up a few times. V usage is TRBV18 and J usage is TRBJ1-5, with D perhaps matching TRBD1 (5 bases). Germline V gene lookup returns CDR1 KGHSH and CDR2 LQKENI. The CDR3 has 18 amino acids. V was pared by 2 bases and J by 0 bases, with 17 bases between. For the CDR3, the DNA is TGTGCCAGCTCACCATGGGGCAGGGTCGGCAATAGCAATCAGCCCCAGCATTTT. Translated: CASSPWGRVGNSNQPQHF.

The rearrangement links TRBV13 to TRBJ2-1; 9 positions match TRBD1. The CDR3 sequence is 15 residues long. V lost 5 bases and J lost 6; bases outside the gene matches: 8. Germline CDR1 PRHDT, CDR2 FYEKMQ (reference sequence). In nucleotides, the CDR3 is TGTGCCAGCAGCCCTGGACAGGGGATTGGCAATGAGCAGTTCTTC. It codes for CASSPGQGIGNEQFF.